The sample holds one count of the clone carrying this T cell receptor (beta chain). Its specificity is unknown. The record originates from a study of cytomegalovirus exposure and HLA in healthy donors. Primers: 60 Vbeta forward and 13 Jbeta reverse. Some clones are missing from TCRdb's copy, which holds only in-frame ones; the method was immunoSEQ multiplex PCR. This table holds under 250,000 clones, around 78% found once. Study findings and constraints: Presence/absence analyses supposed approximately even sequencing depth among donors.

The sequence was collected from a man aged 25-40 years in good health and CMV-seronegative. What was sequenced was PBMCs.

The CDR3 reads CASSLRAGAPDTQYF. The CDR3 bases are TGTGCCAGCAGCTTAAGAGCAGGGGCCCCAGATACGCAGTATTTT. This sequence joins TRBV7-2 and TRBJ2-3; D is possibly TRBD1 (6 bases). This CDR3 is built from 15 residues. The V gene's germline CDR1 is SGHTA and CDR2 FQGNSA. V lost 2 bases, J lost 4 bases, and 13 bases lay in between.